This T cell receptor beta chain stems from a study of blood T cell repertoires in COVID-19. About the research overall: Nucleic acid was either cDNA or gDNA, and it came from T cells, B-cell-depleted T cells, or PBMCs.

Original methodology: How many nucleated cells were present was estimated from reference gene primer amplification. The method was immunoSEQ multiplex PCR; TCRdb's version includes in-frame clones alone and lacks a portion of them. V, J and clone size were drawn from that table, and D and trimming were deduced from the DNA. The table lists roughly 120,000 clones, roughly 74% of them singletons, with 5.5% to 7.5% in the top ten. Trimming cost V 0 bases and J 14 bases; bases outside gene matches: 6. This CDR3 has 12 residues. CDR1 SQVTM and CDR2 ANQGSEA come from the germline V gene. Seattle patients were enrolled during active infection and followed longitudinally.

The rearrangement uses TRBV29-1 and TRBJ1-2; 10 positions match TRBD1. The clonotype comes from an elderly man with COVID-19, enrolled during active disease. Material for sequencing was peripheral blood. CDR3 sequence reads: CSVEDSDRGNTF. The DNA of the CDR3 is TGCAGCGTTGAAGACTCGGACAGGGGGAATACCTTC.